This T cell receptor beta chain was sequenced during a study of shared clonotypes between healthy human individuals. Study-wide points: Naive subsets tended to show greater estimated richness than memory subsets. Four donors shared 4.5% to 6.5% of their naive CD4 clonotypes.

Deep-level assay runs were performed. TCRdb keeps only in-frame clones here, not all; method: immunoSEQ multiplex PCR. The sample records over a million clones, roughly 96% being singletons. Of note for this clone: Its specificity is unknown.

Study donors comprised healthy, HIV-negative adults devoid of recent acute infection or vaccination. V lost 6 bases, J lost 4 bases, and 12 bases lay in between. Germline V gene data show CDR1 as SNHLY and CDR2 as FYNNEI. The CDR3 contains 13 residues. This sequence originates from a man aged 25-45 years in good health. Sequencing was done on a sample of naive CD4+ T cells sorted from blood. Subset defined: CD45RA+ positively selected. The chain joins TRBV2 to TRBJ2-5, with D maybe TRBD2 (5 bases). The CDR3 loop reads CASSWGVLETQYF. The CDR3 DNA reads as TGTGCCAGCAGCTGGGGAGTCTTAGAGACCCAGTACTTC.